This T cell receptor (beta chain) is from a study of T cell responses to AZD1222 COVID-19 vaccine. Findings of the study overall: The CD4 TCRs associated with vaccination extended across spike and predominated at 160-218 and 743-854. A rise in Spike-specific TCR breadth and depth followed two AZD1222 doses. Repertoires were obtained only post-peak T cell response.

Points on this clone: Its antigen is not known.

Using immunoSEQ multiplex PCR, the repertoire was profiled, and TCRdb retains in-frame clones only, with some absent. This sample has 150,000 to 250,000 clones, with roughly nine tenths found just once. Germline V gives CDR1 MDHEN, CDR2 SYDVKM. Trimming stripped 6 bases from V and 7 bases from J, with 16 bases between. CDR3 length equals 15 residues. Both about-4-week and about-12-week second-dose recipients were combined. This TCR was sampled from an adult who received the AZD1222 COVID-19 vaccine. The V gene is TRBV28, the J gene TRBJ1-6; a weak D match, TRBD1 (5 bases). The material sequenced was peripheral blood, taken 28 days after the second AZD1222 dose. The DNA for the CDR3 is TGTGCCAGCAGATTACCCGGGACCGCGAATTCACCCCTCCACTTT. The encoded protein is CASRLPGTANSPLHF.